The 27 T cell receptor beta chains listed next were all sequenced from one sample in a study of blood T cell repertoires in COVID-19. Sequencing used immunoSEQ multiplex PCR; TCRdb keeps in-frame clones, though not all of them. The data show a few hundred thousand clones, roughly 85% seen once. Sequenced sample: peripheral blood. The origin of the receptors is a man aged 50-60 years with active or convalescent COVID-19.

The chain recombines TRBV2 with TRBJ2-3, with D hard to call. Germline CDR1 is SNHLY and CDR2 is FYNNEI. V was pared by 5 bases and J by 0 bases, with 3 bases between. The CDR3 is made up of 12 amino acids. CDR3 residues: CASSSSTDTQYF. CDR3 nucleotide sequence: TGTGCCAGCAGTTCTAGCACAGATACGCAGTATTTT.

This clone appeared once. The V call is TRBV7-8, the J call TRBJ1-2; D is possibly TRBD1 (5 bases). CDR3 size: 15 residues. Germline V gene lookup returns CDR1 SGHVS and CDR2 FQNEAQ. V lost 3 bases and J lost 6, with 17 bases in between. As DNA, the CDR3 is TGTGCCAGCAGCTTGGGGGACTGGGGGAGGGATGGCTACACCTTC. Its protein is CASSLGDWGRDGYTF. Full variable domain (outside the CDR3, taken from reference TRBV7-8 and TRBJ1-2): GAGVSQSPRYKVAKRGQDVALRCDPISGHVSLFWYQQALGQGPEFLTYFQNEAQLDKSGLPSDRFFAERPEGSVSTLKIQRTQQEDSAVYLCASSLGDWGRDGYTFGSGTRLTVV.

The chain employs TRBV27 and TRBJ2-7, with 9 bases matching TRBD2. The CDR3 is 18 residues long. Germline V CDR1 and CDR2: MNHEY, SMNVEV (reference sequence). With V trimmed by 6 bases and J by 0 bases, 15 bases remained unmatched. For the CDR3, the DNA is TGTGCCAGCAGACCCAGGACTAGCGACCTATTAGCCTCCTACGAGCAGTACTTC. The encoded protein is CASRPRTSDLLASYEQYF.

CDR3 sequence (DNA): TGTGCCAGCAGCGTACAGGGGGGCATTGATGGCTACACCTTC. Amino acids: CASSVQGGIDGYTF. The V call is TRBV7-3, the J call TRBJ1-2; 8 bases are shared with TRBD1. The CDR3 runs 14 residues. V lost 5 bases and J lost 6; bases outside the gene matches: 8. Per the germline V gene, CDR1 is SGHTA and CDR2 is FQGTGA.

The gene calls are TRBV5-1 and TRBJ2-2; 7 bases fit TRBD1. The CDR3 is made up of 16 amino acids. CDR1 and CDR2 from the germline V gene are SGHRS and YFSETQ. Unmatched junction bases numbered 9, after V lost 1 base and J lost 6 bases. CDR3 sequence: CASSLLLSQGAGELFF. As DNA, the CDR3 is TGCGCCAGCAGCTTGCTTTTGAGCCAGGGGGCCGGGGAGCTGTTTTTT.

CDR3 DNA sequence: TGTGCCACCAGTGATTCTTTAGCGGGGAATAATGAGGGGCAGTTCTTC. Encoded protein: CATSDSLAGNNEGQFF. V gene TRBV24-1 combines with J gene TRBJ2-1, with 8 bases identical to TRBD2. There are 16 residues in the CDR3. The V gene end was trimmed by 2 bases and the J gene end by 12 bases; junction bases not matched to a gene: 14. Germline loops: CDR1 KGHDR, CDR2 SFDVKD.

The genes are TRBV7-2 and TRBJ1-5; unclear D gene. The CDR3 loop spans 15 amino acids. The V and J ends lost 4 bases and 0 bases respectively, with 10 bases between them. The germline CDR1 and CDR2 sequences are SGHTA and FQGNSA. Here the CDR3 DNA reads TGTGCCAGCAGCTATTCGGGGAATAGCAATCAGCCCCAGCATTTT. This gives the protein CASSYSGNSNQPQHF. The full variable domain, completed using reference TRBV7-2 and TRBJ1-5, is GAGVSQSPSNKVTEKGKDVELRCDPISGHTALYWYRQSLGQGLEFLIYFQGNSAPDKSGLPSDRFSAERTGGSVSTLTIQRTQQEDSAVYLCASSYSGNSNQPQHFGDGTRLSIL.

The chain carries TRBV28 and TRBJ2-7, with D maybe TRBD2 (5 bases). CDR3 length: 15 residues. In germline, CDR1 is MDHEN, CDR2 SYDVKM. Trimming stripped 4 bases from V and 0 bases from J, with 13 bases between. CDR3 DNA sequence: TGTGCCAGCAGTTCCCCAGCGGAGAGCTCCTACGAGCAGTACTTC. Its translation is CASSSPAESSYEQYF.

This clone appeared a few times. The rearrangement links TRBV6-2 or TRBV6-3 to TRBJ1-1; D gene unclear. Trimming cost V 6 bases and J 1 base, with 9 bases left between them. CDR1 and CDR2 from the germline V gene are MNHEY and SVGEGT. CDR3 length: 13 amino acids. The CDR3 DNA follows: TGTGCCAGCAGCCATCTGAGGAACACTGAAGCTTTCTTT. It encodes CASSHLRNTEAFF.

This clone showed up just once. V and J are TRBV7-3 and TRBJ2-1, with a weak D call TRBD2 (5 bases). The V gene's germline CDR1 is SGHTA and CDR2 FQGTGA. Trimming cost V 3 bases and J 8 bases, with 14 bases left between them. The CDR3 sequence is 14 residues long. CDR3 nucleotides: TGTGCCAGCAGCTTCTCCCTAAATAGCGATGAGCAGTTCTTC. Encoded protein: CASSFSLNSDEQFF.

This clone has only one observation. The V call is TRBV10-2, the J call TRBJ2-1; 8 positions match TRBD2. The V gene end was trimmed by 4 bases and the J gene end by 3 bases; junction bases not matched to a gene: 8. The CDR3 consists of 16 residues. The germline V gene has CDR1 WSHSY and CDR2 SAAADI. The DNA of the CDR3 is TGCGCCAGCAGTGTTGCGGTAGCGGGGAACTACAATGAGCAGTTCTTC. Translation gives CASSVAVAGNYNEQFF.

The V and J genes are TRBV20-1 and TRBJ2-7; 7 positions agree with TRBD2. The V gene end was trimmed by 6 bases and the J gene end by 5 bases; junction bases not matched to a gene: 4. CDR3 size: 11 residues. Germline V gene lookup returns CDR1 DFQATT and CDR2 SNEGSKA (reference sequence). In DNA, the CDR3 is TGCAGTGCAAAGCGGGAAAACGAGCAGTACTTC. The encoded protein is CSAKRENEQYF.

This chain joins TRBV19 and TRBJ1-5, with a possible D match to TRBD1 (5 bases). Trimming shortened V by 8 bases and J by 4 bases, and 12 bases separated the two germline ends. CDR3 length: 13 residues. Germline V gene sequence: CDR1 LNHDA, CDR2 SQIVND (reference sequence). The CDR3 here is CASWGGMNQPQHF. CDR3 nucleotide sequence: TGTGCCAGTTGGGGGGGGATGAATCAGCCCCAGCATTTT.

In this sample, this clone turned up a few times. V gene TRBV5-6 combines with J gene TRBJ2-7; D is unresolved. Between the trimmed V and J ends, which lost 4 bases and 4 bases, there was a span of 12 bases. The CDR3 loop spans 13 amino acids. Looked up from germline, CDR1 is SGHDT and CDR2 is YYEEEE. The CDR3 is CASSISAGYEQYF. DNA of the CDR3: TGTGCCAGCAGCATCTCCGCCGGGTACGAGCAGTACTTC.

The rearrangement uses TRBV29-1 and TRBJ2-7, with D possibly TRBD1 on 6 matching bases. This CDR3 comprises 12 residues. CDR1 is SQVTM, CDR2 ANQGSEA, per germline. Trimming cost V 5 bases and J 2 bases, with 10 bases left between them. The CDR3 is CSVWDTAYEQYF. The CDR3 nucleotides read TGCAGCGTTTGGGACACGGCCTACGAGCAGTACTTC.

This clone showed up just once. The chain is built from TRBV2 and TRBJ2-2, with D uncertain. V lost 4 bases and J lost 1, with 4 bases in between. There are 13 residues in the CDR3. Looked up from germline, CDR1 is SNHLY and CDR2 is FYNNEI. The CDR3 spells CASSAGNTGELFF. CDR3 DNA sequence: TGTGCCAGCAGTGCAGGGAACACCGGGGAGCTGTTTTTT.

The rearrangement links TRBV7-8 to TRBJ2-3; weak D call: TRBD2 (6 bases). V was pared by 4 bases and J by 5 bases, with 10 bases between. CDR1 and CDR2 from the germline V gene are SGHVS and FQNEAQ. The CDR3 extends over 13 amino acids. The chain's CDR3 is CASSYRAGDTQYF. The CDR3 bases are TGTGCCAGCAGCTACCGAGCGGGAGATACGCAGTATTTT.

The genes are TRBV12-3 or TRBV12-4 and TRBJ2-7; TRBD2 is a possible D gene (5 bases). The CDR3 runs 13 residues. Trimming pared 6 bases from V and 5 bases from J, leaving 14 bases between. CDR3 amino acids: CASSSSSSNEQYF. CDR3 DNA: TGTGCCAGCAGCTCCTCCTCTAGCAACGAGCAGTACTTC.

V is TRBV19 and J is TRBJ1-1; 8 bases map to TRBD1. Germline CDR1 and CDR2: LNHDA and SQIVND (reference sequence). The trim removed 8 bases at V and 8 bases at J, leaving 10 bases unmatched. This CDR3 is built from 13 residues. The CDR3 DNA reads TGTGCCAGTGGAACAGACAGGGGAGGAGAAGCTTTCTTT. Translating gives CASGTDRGGEAFF. The variable domain in full, with the rest retrieved from reference TRBV19 and TRBJ1-1, is DGGITQSPKYLFRKEGQNVTLSCEQNLNHDAMYWYRQDPGQGLRLIYYSQIVNDFQKGDIAEGYSVSREKKESFPLTVTSAQKNPTAFYLCASGTDRGGEAFFGQGTRLTVV.

The chain employs TRBV6-1 and TRBJ1-5; no firm D call. In germline, CDR1 is MNHNS, CDR2 SASEGT. The CDR3 sequence is 12 residues long. V was clipped by 0 bases and J by 11 bases, with 8 bases between them. The CDR3 spells CASSEARESQHF. CDR3 in DNA: TGTGCCAGCAGTGAAGCGCGGGAGTCCCAGCATTTT.

CDR3 amino acids: CASSQVAASGSGSYNEQFF. CDR3 nucleotide sequence: TGTGCCAGCAGCCAAGTTGCTGCTAGCGGGAGTGGGAGTTACAATGAGCAGTTCTTC. The chain couples TRBV3-1 (or the pseudogene TRBV3-2) to TRBJ2-1; 10 positions agree with TRBD2. V lost 1 base to trimming and J lost 4 bases; unmatched junction nucleotides: 13. Per the germline V gene, CDR1 is LGHDT and CDR2 is YNNKEL (reference sequence). The CDR3 is 19 residues long.

The chain carries TRBV28 and TRBJ2-7; 8 bases map to TRBD2. This CDR3 has 14 residues. V lost 6 bases and J lost 4; bases outside the gene matches: 8. Per germline, CDR1 MDHEN and CDR2 SYDVKM. CDR3 sequence reads: CASSLRGGRYEQYF. CDR3 in DNA: TGTGCCAGCAGCCTCAGGGGCGGGAGGTACGAGCAGTACTTC. The full variable domain, its missing parts supplied by reference TRBV28 and TRBJ2-7, is DVKVTQSSRYLVKRTGEKVFLECVQDMDHENMFWYRQDPGLGLRLIYFSYDVKMKEKGDIPEGYSVSREKKERFSLILESASTNQTSMYLCASSLRGGRYEQYFGPGTRLTVT.

V usage is TRBV12-5 and J usage is TRBJ1-1, with 9 bases matching TRBD1. The V gene's germline CDR1 is LGHNT and CDR2 FRNRAP. This CDR3 has 13 residues. V lost 1 base, J lost 11 bases, and 5 bases stayed unmatched. The CDR3 DNA sequence: TGTGCTAGTGGTTTGGAGGACAGGGGTTCTGCTTTCTTT. Protein sequence: CASGLEDRGSAFF.

V gene TRBV4-1 combines with J gene TRBJ2-5; no reliable D call. The germline V gene encodes CDR1 MGHRA and CDR2 YSYEKL. CDR3 length: 15 residues. Trimming shortened V by 1 base and J by 4 bases, and 13 bases separated the two germline ends. Here the CDR3 DNA reads TGCGCCAGCAGCCAAGGGGTCCTAAGAGGAGAGACCCAGTACTTC. Amino acid sequence: CASSQGVLRGETQYF.

The chain couples TRBV5-4 to TRBJ2-7; possible D gene TRBD2, 5 bases. V was cut by 4 bases and J by 0 bases, with 11 bases left in between. Germline CDR1 and CDR2: SGHNT and YYREEE (reference sequence). This CDR3 contains 14 residues. The CDR3 region has the DNA TGTGCCAGCAGCCCGACGGGGAGCTCCTACGAGCAGTACTTC. This sequence encodes CASSPTGSSYEQYF. The full variable domain, its missing parts supplied by reference TRBV5-4 and TRBJ2-7, is ETGVTQSPTHLIKTRGQQVTLRCSSQSGHNTVSWYQQALGQGPQFIFQYYREEENGRGNFPPRFSGLQFPNYSSELNVNALELDDSALYLCASSPTGSSYEQYFGPGTRLTVT.

Only a few counts were recorded for this clone. V usage is TRBV5-1 and J usage is TRBJ1-2; D possibly corresponds to TRBD1 (5 bases). Germline V gives CDR1 SGHRS, CDR2 YFSETQ. The CDR3 totals 13 residues. The V and J ends lost 0 bases and 8 bases respectively, with 11 bases between them. The CDR3 region has the DNA TGCGCCAGCAGCTTGGGTCAGGGTCGGGGCTACACCTTC. As protein: CASSLGQGRGYTF.

This clone was counted at least ten times. The chain couples TRBV30 to TRBJ1-2, with unresolved D. CDR1 is GTSNPN and CDR2 is SVGIG in the germline V gene (reference sequence). This CDR3 region has 13 residues. Deletions cut 0 bases from V and 2 bases from J, with 7 bases between. CDR3 loop: CAWSVDTNYGYTF. The CDR3 nucleotides are TGTGCCTGGAGTGTAGACACCAACTATGGCTACACCTTC. Full variable domain (outside the CDR3, taken from reference TRBV30 and TRBJ1-2): SQTIHQWPATLVQPVGSPLSLECTVEGTSNPNLYWYRQAAGRGLQLLFYSVGIGQISSEVPQNLSASRPQDRQFILSSKKLLLSDSGFYLCAWSVDTNYGYTFGSGTRLTVV.